The clone carrying this TCR beta chain was detected many times. The data originate from a study of human T cells and chemical hapten exposure. This sample's time point: patch test 3, about 24 weeks after DPC sensitization. Noted treatment: therapeutic diphenylcyclopropenone sensitization with weekly scalp DPC. Donors, patients with alopecia ranging from 18 to 70 years old and judged suitable for DPC, provided samples. RNA extraction used unfractionated whole blood as the source of total RNA. TCRdb reanalysed the RACE reads using MiXCR and keeps one entry per CDR3 protein. The sample consists of about 64,000 distinct CDR3 sequences, roughly 11% of them appearing once. This CDR3 comprises 15 residues. Between the trimmed V and J ends, which lost 3 bases and 0 bases, there was a span of 13 bases. Germline V gene data show CDR1 as DFQATT and CDR2 as SNEGSKA (reference sequence).

This chain links TRBV20-1 with TRBJ2-3, with D perhaps matching TRBD2 (5 bases). The TCR sequence derives from a woman in her 30s with alopecia areata. Some clones in this sample may be carry-over from other donors' samples. This specimen consisted of whole blood, obtained in connection with sensitization to the hapten diphenylcyclopropenone (DPC). This CDR3 reads CSARRAAESTDTQYF. The CDR3 region has the DNA TGCAGTGCTAGGAGAGCGGCGGAGAGCACAGATACGCAGTATTTT.